The source of this T cell receptor beta chain is a study of blood T cell repertoires in COVID-19. Study-level background: Spain, Italy and the United States supplied samples that represented acute and convalescent COVID-19. Sources were T cells, B-cell-depleted T cells, or PBMCs; the material itself was cDNA or gDNA.

The J segment lost 1 base and the V segment lost 10 bases, leaving 7 bases of the junction unmatched. Germline V gives CDR1 KGHSY, CDR2 FQNENV. The CDR3 totals 15 residues. The data were produced by immunoSEQ multiplex PCR, yet TCRdb's version contains in-frame clones alone and is incomplete. The data contain about 130,000 clones, more than 80% of them singletons. The V gene is TRBV16, the J gene TRBJ2-1, with TRBD1 matching 10 bases. What was sequenced was peripheral blood. The TCR was taken from a human donor in a cohort sampled during active COVID-19. The chain's CDR3 is CANLVGQGSYNEQFF. CDR3 in DNA: TGTGCCAACCTCGTGGGACAGGGGTCCTACAATGAGCAGTTCTTC.